A single sample is the source of the 7 T cell receptor beta chains below, sequenced in a study of read filtering for tumor transcriptome and immune sequencing. This library used about 400 ng RNA and molecular barcoded adaptors spanning alpha/delta and beta/gamma chains. From the reads, TCRdb called clonotypes with MiXCR, one entry per CDR3 protein. The top ten clones hold 20% to 25% of a sample with 8,000 to 10,000 distinct CDR3 sequences, approximately 15% of them seen once. The source material was a population of CD138-negative cells sorted from bone marrow. The receptors come from a donor at least 40 years old with multiple myeloma.

This clonotype was observed many times. CDR3 residues: CASSQLTGTGVGETQYF. CDR3 sequence (DNA): TGTGCCAGCAGCCAATTGACCGGGACAGGAGTGGGAGAGACCCAGTACTTC. This chain links TRBV13 with TRBJ2-5; 8 bases are a match to TRBD1. J lost 4 bases, V lost 5 bases, and 15 bases had no gene match. Germline V gene data show CDR1 as PRHDT and CDR2 as FYEKMQ (reference sequence). CDR3 size: 17 residues.

This clonotype was detected ten times or more. The rearrangement uses TRBV29-1 and TRBJ2-6, with a weak D call TRBD1 (6 bases). Between the trimmed V and J ends, which lost 1 base and 3 bases, there was a span of 16 bases. Germline CDR1 and CDR2: SQVTM and ANQGSEA. The CDR3 is made up of 17 amino acids. This chain's CDR3 is CSVEAVRGPGGANVLTF. The CDR3 nucleotides are TGCAGCGTTGAAGCGGTCAGGGGCCCTGGTGGGGCCAACGTCCTGACTTTC.

This clonotype was recorded at least ten times. The chain combines TRBV6-2 or TRBV6-3 with TRBJ2-7, with D uncertain. Trimming removed 6 bases at V and 1 base at J, with 4 bases between. Germline loops: CDR1 MNHEY, CDR2 SVGEGT. This CDR3 is built from 11 residues. CDR3 in DNA: TGTGCCAGCAGGGAATCCTACGAGCAGTACTTC. Translation gives CASRESYEQYF.

This clonotype has at least ten counts. The V gene is TRBV29-1, the J gene TRBJ2-5; 8 bases match TRBD2. Trimming at V came to 5 bases and at J to 4 bases, leaving 6 bases not matched to a gene. The CDR3 covers 13 residues. Germline CDR1 SQVTM, CDR2 ANQGSEA. The CDR3 region is CSVRAGVGETQYF. CDR3 sequence (DNA): TGCAGCGTTCGAGCGGGAGTAGGAGAGACCCAGTACTTC. The whole variable domain, filled in from reference TRBV29-1 and TRBJ2-5, reads SAVISQKPSRDICQRGTSLTIQCQVDSQVTMMFWYRQQPGQSLTLIATANQGSEATYESGFVIDKFPISRPNLTFSTLTVSNMSPEDSSIYLCSVRAGVGETQYFGPGTRLLVL.

There are many counts of this clonotype. The chain employs TRBV30 and TRBJ2-7, with 7 bases identical to TRBD1. The CDR3 is made up of 15 amino acids. The germline CDR1 and CDR2 sequences are GTSNPN and SVGIG (reference sequence). Trimming at V came to 5 bases and at J to 2 bases, leaving 12 bases not matched to a gene. The CDR3 nucleotides are TGTGCCTGGCGGATCAAGACAGGGAATACCTACGAGCAGTACTTC. Its protein product is CAWRIKTGNTYEQYF.

This clonotype was observed at least ten times. The rearrangement links TRBV7-3 to TRBJ2-2; 9 nucleotides match TRBD1. The CDR3 contains 14 residues. Germline V gene lookup returns CDR1 SGHTA and CDR2 FQGTGA. With 8 bases clipped from V and 7 bases from J, the junction kept 8 bases outside the gene matches. The CDR3 is CASRRDRASGELFF. The CDR3 bases are TGTGCCAGCCGAAGGGACAGGGCCAGCGGGGAGCTGTTTTTT.

This clonotype was seen ten or more times. V is TRBV7-2 and J is TRBJ2-2, with D possibly called TRBD1 or TRBD2 (5 bases each). CDR1 is SGHTA, CDR2 FQGNSA, per germline. The ends were cut back, 3 bases at V and 7 bases at J, with 6 bases in the middle. This CDR3 is built from 12 residues. For the CDR3, the DNA is TGTGCCAGCAGCTTGGGGGTCGGGGAGCTGTTTTTT. Its translation: CASSLGVGELFF.